The following is a T cell receptor beta chain sequence with its context. Its antigen remains unidentified. The germline V gene has CDR1 MGHRA and CDR2 YSYEKL. This CDR3 has 14 residues. Trimming removed 0 bases from V and 6 bases from J, with 11 bases in between. The method was immunoSEQ multiplex PCR; TCRdb's version includes in-frame clones alone and lacks a portion of them. The table has roughly 15,000 clones, approximately 77% seen once. This record belongs to a study of T cell clones after liver transplantation. Study-level points and caveats: Graft donor-reactive T cells may have migrated into the graft rather than being deleted.

Thawed unstimulated PBMCs were FACS-sorted by CD3, CD4 and CD8 into two populations. The sample was CD8+ T cells from blood, taken around 49 months after liver transplant. The V call is TRBV4-1, the J call TRBJ1-1, with D perhaps TRBD1 (5 bases). The sequence derives from a human patient who received a liver transplant. These T cells may partly come from the graft donor. CDR3 residues: CASSQDSAGAEAFF. The CDR3 DNA sequence: TGCGCCAGCAGCCAAGACTCGGCGGGGGCTGAAGCTTTCTTT.